This TCR beta chain was obtained from a study of vaccination effects on CD4 cells after COVID-19. The germline V gene has CDR1 SGHRS and CDR2 YFSETQ. V dropped 0 bases and J dropped 0; count of bases not matched to a gene: 0. This CDR3 spans 16 amino acids. As concerns this clone: Antigen specificity is unknown. Other DNA sequences in the sample encode the same CDR3.

Only in-frame clones appear in the TCRdb table, and some are missing; sequencing was by immunoSEQ multiplex PCR. This repertoire shows tens of thousands of clones, 65% to 70% found once; its top ten account for 4% to 4.5%. Cultured cells yielded isolated CD4+ T cells after more than nine days. On day 3 and again on day 7, half the medium was replaced with IL-2 medium. Study conclusions and caveats: Common cold coronavirus cross-reactivity was shown by only 1 of 255 vaccine-induced clones in healthy vaccinees.

The genes are TRBV5-1 and TRBJ1-4, with TRBD1 matching 9 bases. This TCR derives from a human donor who received a COVID-19 vaccine. The sample was CD4+ T cells from PBMCs cultured without peptide, taken before COVID-19 vaccination. The CDR3 protein is CASSLGQGATNEKLFF. CDR3 sequence (DNA): TGCGCCAGCAGCTTGGGACAGGGGGCAACTAATGAAAAACTGTTTTTT.